Each of the 17 T cell receptor beta chains below was sequenced from the same sample in a study of T cell responses to AZD1222 COVID-19 vaccine. Measured with immunoSEQ multiplex PCR; TCRdb has only the in-frame clones, and not every one. This table holds approximately 100,000 clones, roughly 84% found once. The sequences come from peripheral blood, collected on day 0 of AZD1222 vaccination. The receptors were sampled from an adult in good health.

CDR3 in DNA: TGTGCCAGCAGCCCGGGACTCGCGAACACCGGGGAGCTGTTTTTT. Translation gives CASSPGLANTGELFF. The V call is TRBV2, the J call TRBJ2-2, with D possibly matching TRBD2 (6 bases). Trimming took off 6 bases at V and 0 bases at J, with 11 bases between the two ends. Germline values: CDR1 SNHLY, CDR2 FYNNEI. The CDR3 extends over 15 amino acids.

This chain connects TRBV2 to TRBJ1-1; D call uncertain. V was trimmed by 7 bases and J by 0 bases, leaving 9 bases between them. The V gene's germline CDR1 is SNHLY and CDR2 FYNNEI. The CDR3 extends over 13 amino acids. The CDR3 is CASTLDLNTEAFF. In nucleotides, the CDR3 is TGTGCCAGCACCCTTGACCTGAACACTGAAGCTTTCTTT. Using reference TRBV2 and TRBJ1-1 for the parts outside the CDR3, the full variable domain is EPEVTQTPSHQVTQMGQEVILRCVPISNHLYFYWYRQILGQKVEFLVSFYNNEISEKSEIFDDQFSVERPDGSNFTLKIRSTKLEDSAMYFCASTLDLNTEAFFGQGTRLTVV.

This clone was seen just once. The chain has TRBV5-8 and TRBJ2-7; 12 bases fit TRBD2. Looked up from germline, CDR1 is SGHTS and CDR2 is YDEGEE. J was trimmed by 7 bases and V by 3 bases; bases with no gene match: 8. This CDR3 comprises 15 residues. CDR3 DNA: TGTGCCAGCAGCTCTAGACTAGCGGGAGCTGGAGAGCAGTACTTC. Amino acids: CASSSRLAGAGEQYF.

Here the CDR3 DNA reads TGTGCCAGCAGCCAAGAATGGACTAGCGGGAATACCTACGAGCAGTACTTC. Encoded protein: CASSQEWTSGNTYEQYF. The genes are TRBV4-2 and TRBJ2-7; TRBD2 matches 12 bases. The CDR3 runs 17 residues. Germline loops: CDR1 LGHNA, CDR2 YNFKEQ. V lost 0 bases and J lost 2; bases outside the gene matches: 5.

This chain uses TRBV28 with TRBJ1-1; the D gene is possibly TRBD1 (6 bases). Trimming shortened V by 1 base and J by 5 bases, and 20 bases separated the two germline ends. This CDR3 comprises 17 residues. CDR1 is MDHEN and CDR2 is SYDVKM in the germline V gene. The CDR3 DNA follows: TGTGCCAGCAGTTTATACCCCTCTGCGGGGGCAGGAACTGAAGCTTTCTTT. Its protein product is CASSLYPSAGAGTEAFF.

The chain has TRBV6-2 or TRBV6-3 and TRBJ2-1; 7 bases match TRBD2. V gave up 6 bases and J gave up 0 bases; unmatched junction bases: 11. The CDR3 extends over 17 amino acids. Per the germline V gene, CDR1 is MNHEY and CDR2 is SVGEGT. The DNA for the CDR3 is TGTGCCAGCAGCCCCCTAGCGGTCTACACCTCCTACAATGAGCAGTTCTTC. Translation: CASSPLAVYTSYNEQFF.

This sequence joins TRBV5-1 and TRBJ1-4; D not certain. This CDR3 contains 12 residues. The germline CDR1 and CDR2 sequences are SGHRS and YFSETQ. The germline V and J ends were trimmed by 4 bases and 8 bases, with 9 bases remaining between them. The CDR3 sequence is CASSPPGEKLFF. DNA for the CDR3: TGCGCCAGCAGCCCCCCGGGGGAAAAACTGTTTTTT.

The chain recombines TRBV9 with TRBJ2-1; 7 nucleotides line up with TRBD2. This CDR3 region has 15 residues. V was pared by 0 bases and J by 2 bases, with 2 bases of the junction left unmatched. The germline gives CDR1 SGDLS, CDR2 YYNGEE. CDR3 loop: CASSVESGTYNEQFF. The CDR3 DNA is TGTGCCAGCAGCGTAGAAAGCGGGACCTACAATGAGCAGTTCTTC.

CDR3 loop: CAIKGPYGNEQFF. In nucleotides, the CDR3 is TGTGCCATCAAGGGGCCGTACGGAAATGAGCAGTTCTTC. The V gene is TRBV6-5, the J gene TRBJ2-1, with a tentative D call TRBD1 (5 bases). Looked up from germline, CDR1 is MNHEY and CDR2 is SVGAGI. V lost 10 bases and J lost 7, with 17 bases in between. This CDR3 comprises 13 residues.

The chain recombines TRBV5-1 with TRBJ2-2; D is undetermined. Germline V gene sequence: CDR1 SGHRS, CDR2 YFSETQ. The length of the CDR3 is 14 residues. V lost 4 bases and J lost 1, with 8 bases in between. CDR3: CASSVNRNTGELFF. CDR3 nucleotide sequence: TGCGCCAGCAGCGTGAACAGGAACACCGGGGAGCTGTTTTTT.

This chain uses TRBV4-1 with TRBJ2-1; 9 nucleotides align to TRBD2. The CDR3 has 15 amino acids. Germline V gene data show CDR1 as MGHRA and CDR2 as YSYEKL. Trimming removed 4 bases from V and 10 bases from J; junction bases left unmatched: 11. In DNA form, the CDR3 reads TGCGCCAGCAGCCGCGTCGGCGGGAGGGTCGGGGAGCAGTTCTTC. Protein: CASSRVGGRVGEQFF.

This clone has only one observation. The rearrangement uses TRBV28 and TRBJ2-7; possibly TRBD1 for D (6 bases). The length of the CDR3 is 14 residues. V was trimmed by 7 bases and J by 2 bases, leaving 15 bases between them. Germline loops: CDR1 MDHEN, CDR2 SYDVKM. The CDR3: CASNQLQGTYEQYF. CDR3 DNA sequence: TGTGCCAGCAACCAGCTACAGGGCACCTACGAGCAGTACTTC.

The CDR3 DNA reads as TGCGCCAGCAGCCAAGATGCCGACCCCGGGACAGGGCGGCCCCAGCATTTT. Translating gives CASSQDADPGTGRPQHF. This chain connects TRBV4-1 to TRBJ1-5, with 9 bases aligning to TRBD1. J lost 9 bases, V lost 0 bases, and 12 bases had no gene match. The CDR3 sequence is 17 residues long. Germline V gene data show CDR1 as MGHRA and CDR2 as YSYEKL.

This clone was seen a few times. The chain links TRBV19 to TRBJ1-1, with 8 bases that match TRBD1. Germline loops: CDR1 LNHDA, CDR2 SQIVND (reference sequence). The CDR3 loop spans 13 amino acids. Unmatched junction bases numbered 9, after V lost 11 bases and J lost 4 bases. In nucleotides, the CDR3 is TGTGCCTCGACAGGGGTCGGGGGCACTGAAGCTTTCTTT. This sequence encodes CASTGVGGTEAFF.

CDR3 amino acids: CASSPGLAGADTQYF. CDR3 bases: TGTGCCAGCAGCCCAGGACTAGCGGGAGCAGATACGCAGTATTTT. The rearrangement joins TRBV7-7 to TRBJ2-3; 13 positions match TRBD2. V lost 5 bases, J lost 4 bases, and 3 bases stayed unmatched. The CDR3 covers 15 residues. Germline V gene data show CDR1 as SSHAT and CDR2 as FNYEAQ (reference sequence).

The rearrangement links TRBV18 to TRBJ2-1; 8 bases match TRBD2. J lost 10 bases, V lost 5 bases, and 13 bases had no gene match. This CDR3 is built from 15 residues. CDR1 and CDR2 (germline): KGHSH, LQKENI. CDR3 loop: CASSFQAGDREEQFF. DNA for the CDR3: TGTGCCAGCTCATTCCAAGCGGGAGATCGGGAGGAGCAGTTCTTC.

The rearrangement uses TRBV30 and TRBJ2-3; weak D call: TRBD2 (5 bases). The CDR3 has 12 amino acids. Germline CDR1 reads GTSNPN; CDR2 reads SVGIG (reference sequence). V lost 7 bases and J 2 bases, leaving 10 bases between the germline ends. DNA for the CDR3: TGTGCCTTCGGAGGATACACAGATACGCAGTATTTT. Translation: CAFGGYTDTQYF.